These T cell receptor beta chains were read from a single sample in a study of T-cell reconstitution after alpha-beta-depleted transplantation in children. MiXCR was run by TCRdb on the PCR reads, yielding one entry per CDR3 protein. The table includes 600,000 to 700,000 distinct CDR3 sequences, roughly 15% detected once. The input for sequencing was PBMCs from the stem cell graft donor, taken from the stem cell graft. The source of these receptors is a human donor who donated a stem cell graft to a child with acute myeloid leukemia. Each CDR3 is given with its conserved first and last residue. Fields, in order: J gene, clone size, D gene, V gene, CDR3 protein, CDR3 DNA. D genes are given only for firm matches. Only part of the rows carry a size: once, few, many, or a class if the clone is expanded.

>TRBJ1-6|few|TRBD1|TRBV7-9
CASSQGTGVNSPLHF
TGTGCCAGCAGCCAAGGGACAGGGGTTAATTCACCCCTCCACTTT
>TRBJ2-1|few|-|TRBV7-8
CASSRGGIEQFF
TGTGCCAGCAGCCGTGGGGGGATTGAGCAGTTCTTC
>TRBJ1-1|few|-|TRBV5-1
CASSLRSPENTEAFF
TGCGCCAGCAGCTTGAGGTCGCCGGAGAACACTGAAGCTTTCTTT
>TRBJ2-1|many|-|TRBV7-2
CASSSTHPSYNEQFF
TGTGCCAGCAGCTCGACCCATCCCTCCTACAATGAGCAGTTCTTC
>TRBJ1-5|-|-|TRBV7-2
CASSLVGSQPQHF
TGTGCCAGCAGCTTAGTGGGAAGTCAGCCCCAGCATTTT
>TRBJ2-5|-|TRBD2|TRBV30
CAWSRTSGQETQYF
TGTGCCTGGAGTCGGACTAGCGGACAAGAGACCCAGTACTTC
>TRBJ1-1|many|TRBD1|TRBV29-1
CSVGTAPEVNTEAFF
TGCAGCGTAGGGACAGCCCCGGAGGTGAACACTGAAGCTTTCTTT
>TRBJ1-1|-|-|TRBV7-9
CASIPDSDTEAFF
TGTGCCAGCATCCCTGACAGCGACACTGAAGCTTTCTTT
>TRBJ1-2|many|TRBD1|TRBV5-1
CASSLTTGGLEGYTF
TGCGCCAGCAGCCTGACGACAGGGGGCCTGGAAGGCTACACCTTC
>TRBJ2-1|few|-|TRBV12-3/TRBV12-4
CASNSPGHSYNEQFF
TGTGCCAGCAACTCGCCGGGACACTCCTACAATGAGCAGTTCTTC
>TRBJ2-1|many|-|TRBV29-1
CSARPPYNEQFF
TGCAGCGCACGGCCTCCCTACAATGAGCAGTTCTTC
>TRBJ2-7|-|-|TRBV7-2
CASSLVDTSYEQYF
TGTGCCAGCAGCTTAGTGGACACTTCCTACGAGCAGTACTTC
>TRBJ2-1|many|-|TRBV12-3/TRBV12-4
CASSPIPTSFEQFF
TGTGCCAGCAGTCCCATTCCGACTAGTTTTGAGCAGTTCTTC
>TRBJ2-1|few|-|TRBV11-2
CASSFKRGGIDEQFF
TGTGCCAGCAGCTTCAAAAGGGGGGGGATTGATGAGCAGTTCTTC
>TRBJ2-3|-|-|TRBV12-3/TRBV12-4
CASIPKRGGADTQYF
TGTGCCAGCATCCCTAAGAGGGGGGGAGCAGATACGCAGTATTTT
>TRBJ2-1|many|-|TRBV20-1
CSARDWEEPYNEQFF
TGCAGTGCTAGAGATTGGGAGGAACCCTACAATGAGCAGTTCTTC
>TRBJ1-5|many|-|TRBV5-5
CASSSYGEDNQPQHF
TGTGCCAGCAGCTCGTACGGAGAAGACAATCAGCCCCAGCATTTT
>TRBJ2-5|few|TRBD2|TRBV15
CATSRGAGLQETQYF
TGTGCCACCAGCAGAGGAGCGGGGCTACAAGAGACCCAGTACTTC
>TRBJ1-1|-|-|TRBV7-9
CASSPGGVWAFF
TGTGCCAGCAGCCCGGGGGGAGTCTGGGCTTTCTTT
>TRBJ2-5|-|-|TRBV7-2
CASSRGGRGPGETQYF
TGTGCCAGCAGCCGAGGGGGCCGGGGGCCGGGGGAGACCCAGTACTTC
>TRBJ1-1|few|TRBD1|TRBV24-1
CATSDNRGTGEAFF
TGTGCCACCAGTGATAACAGGGGGACGGGCGAAGCTTTCTTT
>TRBJ1-2|-|-|TRBV28
CASTFQGGYGYTF
TGTGCCAGCACCTTCCAGGGTGGCTATGGCTACACCTTC
>TRBJ1-5|few|-|TRBV24-1
CATSDFNVGESNQPQHF
TGTGCCACCAGTGATTTCAATGTGGGGGAGAGCAATCAGCCCCAGCATTTT
>TRBJ2-2|few|-|TRBV5-1
CASSPGRVDTGELFF
TGCGCCAGCAGCCCGGGACGGGTTGACACCGGGGAGCTGTTTTTT